The entry below describes one T cell receptor beta chain. Given a far larger clone just one base away, this is likely a sequencing read error. Amplification of the TCR beta CDR3 (from genomic DNA) was done by two-round multiplex PCR. The use of primers specific to each TRBV and TRBJ gene characterized first-round PCR. TCRdb independently ran MiXCR on the multiplex PCR reads; one entry per CDR3 protein. The sample lists about 19,000 distinct CDR3 sequences, roughly 55% seen once, with 27% in the top ten. Germline V CDR1 and CDR2: MDHEN, SYDVKM. The CDR3 contains 11 residues. The source of the sample is a study of prognosis after radiotherapy for stage I lung cancer.

The chain links TRBV28 to TRBJ2-4, with D uncertain. This receptor was taken from a donor aged 50 or older with non-small cell lung cancer. The starting material was PBMCs, obtained before or after stereotactic body radiation therapy (not recorded which). CDR3 amino acids: CASSWVLEKFF. The CDR3 bases are TGTGCCAGCAGTTGGGTGTTGGAGAAGTTCTTC.